A selection of T cell receptor beta chains follows, all from one sample in a study of post-analysis software for immune sequencing data. TCRdb ran MiXCR on the PCR reads and lists one entry per CDR3 protein. The repertoire holds more than 500,000 distinct CDR3 sequences, 30% to 40% seen once, with 4.5% to 7.5% in the top ten. The sample was blood. The receptors derive from a girl aged 2 to 17 with multiple sclerosis. CDR3s include the opening cysteine and the closing phenylalanine or tryptophan. The order of the fields is V gene, clone size, D gene, J gene, CDR3 DNA, CDR3 protein. D genes are given only for firm matches. The size of a clone is reported for some rows only, either as once, few or many, or as a class for expanded clones.

V: TRBV29-1; size: -; D: -; J: TRBJ2-5; DNA: TGCAGCGTTGTTTTGGTCAGGTCCCAAGAGACCCAGTACTTC; CDR3: CSVVLVRSQETQYF
V: TRBV7-9; size: -; D: TRBD1; J: TRBJ1-2; DNA: TGTGCCAGCAGCGGGACAGAGGCCACCTTC; CDR3: CASSGTEATF
V: TRBV6-1; size: -; D: -; J: TRBJ2-7; DNA: TGTGCCAGCAGCAGAGGCTGGACCTACGAGCAGTACTTC; CDR3: CASSRGWTYEQYF
V: TRBV18; size: -; D: -; J: TRBJ1-1; DNA: TGTGCCAGCTCACCACGGTCGGCAAACGCTGAAGCTTTCTTT; CDR3: CASSPRSANAEAFF
V: TRBV18; size: -; D: -; J: TRBJ2-5; DNA: TGTGCCAGCTCACCACAGGTCGTAAAGACCCAGTACTTC; CDR3: CASSPQVVKTQYF
V: TRBV27; size: few; D: TRBD1; J: TRBJ2-3; DNA: TGTGCCAGCAGTACTTGGACAGGGGGCGCAGATACGCAGTATTTT; CDR3: CASSTWTGGADTQYF
V: TRBV29-1; size: -; D: -; J: TRBJ1-2; DNA: TGCAGCACCGAAGGGCAGACTAACTATGGCTACACCTTC; CDR3: CSTEGQTNYGYTF
V: TRBV18; size: -; D: -; J: TRBJ2-7; DNA: TGTGCCAGCTCACCGGTAAGGGAATCCGAGCAGTACTTC; CDR3: CASSPVRESEQYF
V: TRBV9; size: -; D: -; J: TRBJ1-2; DNA: TGTGCCAGCAGCGTATTTGCTAACTATGGCTACACCTTC; CDR3: CASSVFANYGYTF
V: TRBV6-1; size: once; D: -; J: TRBJ2-6; DNA: TGTACCAGCAGTAGCTCACAGGGATTCTCAGGGGCCAACGTCCTGACTTTC; CDR3: CTSSSSQGFSGANVLTF
V: TRBV29-1; size: few; D: -; J: TRBJ1-2; DNA: TGCAGCGTTGACGCCTCAACGCCCTATGGCTACACCTTC; CDR3: CSVDASTPYGYTF
V: TRBV11-3; size: few; D: -; J: TRBJ2-1; DNA: TGTGCCAGCAGCTTAGTTGGGGGGGGCCCATACAATGAGCAGTTCTTC; CDR3: CASSLVGGGPYNEQFF
V: TRBV29-1; size: -; D: -; J: TRBJ2-3; DNA: TGCAGCGTTACGGGGCGCACAGATACGCAGTATTTT; CDR3: CSVTGRTDTQYF
V: TRBV25-1; size: -; D: -; J: TRBJ2-3; DNA: TGTGCCAGCAGTGAATTCGGGCAGGGGGGGCTCACAGGTACGCAGTATTTT; CDR3: CASSEFGQGGLTGTQYF
V: TRBV3-1; size: -; D: -; J: TRBJ1-2; DNA: TGTGCCAGCAGCCTCCAGCAACAGGGCTATGGCTACACCTTC; CDR3: CASSLQQQGYGYTF
V: TRBV20-1; size: few; D: -; J: TRBJ2-2; DNA: TGCAGTGCTAGAGATCCTAGCGGGGAGCTGTTTTTT; CDR3: CSARDPSGELFF
V: TRBV5-1; size: -; D: -; J: TRBJ1-1; DNA: TGCGCCAGCAGCCCCGGGACTGAGTTTGAAGCTTTCTTT; CDR3: CASSPGTEFEAFF
V: TRBV15; size: -; D: -; J: TRBJ2-5; DNA: TGTGCCACCTCTCCAGGAGACAGTCAAGAGACCCAGTACTTC; CDR3: CATSPGDSQETQYF
V: TRBV5-1; size: few; D: TRBD2; J: TRBJ2-7; DNA: TGCGCCAGCAACGAAGCTAGCGGGGGCGCCGTCGAGCAGTACTTC; CDR3: CASNEASGGAVEQYF